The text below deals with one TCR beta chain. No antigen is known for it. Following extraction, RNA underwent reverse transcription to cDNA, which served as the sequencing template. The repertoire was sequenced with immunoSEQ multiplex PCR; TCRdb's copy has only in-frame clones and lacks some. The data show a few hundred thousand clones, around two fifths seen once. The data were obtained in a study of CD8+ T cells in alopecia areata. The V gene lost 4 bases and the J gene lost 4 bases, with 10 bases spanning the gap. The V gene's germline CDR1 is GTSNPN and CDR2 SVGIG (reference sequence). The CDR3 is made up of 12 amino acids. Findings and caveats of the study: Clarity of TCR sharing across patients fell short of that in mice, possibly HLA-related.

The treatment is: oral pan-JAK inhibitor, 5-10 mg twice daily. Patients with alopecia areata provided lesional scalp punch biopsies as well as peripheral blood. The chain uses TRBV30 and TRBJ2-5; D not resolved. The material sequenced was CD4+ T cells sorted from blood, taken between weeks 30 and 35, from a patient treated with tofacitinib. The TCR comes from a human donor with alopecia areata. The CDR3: CAWKPAGETQYF. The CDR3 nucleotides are TGTGCCTGGAAGCCGGCCGGAGAGACCCAGTACTTC.